This T cell receptor (beta chain) was recovered during a study of beta chain features in type 1 diabetes. Whole-study results and caveats: The study left unresolved whether HLA type influences TCRB rearrangement. All four CD4+ subsets of Type 1 diabetes patients contained TCRB CDR3s that were moderately but significantly shorter.

The V gene lost 6 bases and the J gene lost 3 bases, with 7 bases spanning the gap. In germline, CDR1 is MNHEY, CDR2 SMNVEV (reference sequence). The CDR3 consists of 12 residues. As every portion of the isolated RNA was reverse transcribed, the sequencing read expressed TCRB transcripts. Sequenced by immunoSEQ multiplex PCR; TCRdb stores in-frame clones only, minus some. The sample records around 650,000 clones, around an eighth being singletons. Concerning this clone: Its antigen remains unidentified.

This sequence was found in a man younger than 40 with type 1 diabetes. J is TRBJ2-3 and V is TRBV27; unclear D gene. The sequenced material came from naive CD4+ T cells from blood. CDR3 region: CASSERTDTQYF. Here the CDR3 DNA reads TGTGCCAGCAGCGAGAGAACAGATACGCAGTATTTT.